This TCR beta chain is from a study of T cells expressing NK-cell markers. CDR1 is SSHAT and CDR2 is FNYEAQ in the germline V gene (reference sequence). This CDR3 has 15 residues. TCRdb re-called the 5' RACE reads; one entry per CDR3 protein, DNA not given. Here the sample table reports some 340,000 distinct CDR3 sequences. The receptor's source is a man aged 18 to 69 in good health. The chain is built from TRBV7-7 and TRBJ2-7. The sequenced material came from blood T cells: a sorted CD56 or NKG2C T cell subset, CD4+ or CD8+ T cells, or bulk PBMC T cells (not recorded which). This chain's CDR3 is CASSLGIGGSYEQYF. Looking up the rest from reference TRBV7-7 and TRBJ2-7 gives the full variable domain: GAGVSQSPRYKVTKRGQDVTLRCDPISSHATLYWYQQALGQGPEFLTYFNYEAQPDKSGLPSDRFSAERPEGSISTLTIQRTEQRDSAMYRCASSLGIGGSYEQYFGPGTRLTVT.